Sequencing of this T cell receptor beta chain was carried out in a study of graft-versus-host responses after intestinal transplantation. Per the germline V gene, CDR1 is MNHNS and CDR2 is SASEGT. Trimming removed 2 bases at V and 10 bases at J, with 17 bases between. This CDR3 has 14 residues. About this clone itself: Its antigen is not known.

TCRdb's copy holds only in-frame clones and misses some; the assay was immunoSEQ multiplex PCR. The sample has approximately 77,000 clones, roughly nine tenths seen once. The chain links TRBV6-1 to TRBJ1-1; D is possibly TRBD1 (6 bases). This receptor was taken from a human donor who received an intestinal transplant. The starting material was unstimulated CD4+ T cells sorted from spleen or lymph node cells, obtained before intestinal transplant. For the CDR3, the DNA is TGTGCCAGCAGTGAACTCGGCGGGGGGGGCCTAGCTTTCTTT. It codes for CASSELGGGGLAFF.